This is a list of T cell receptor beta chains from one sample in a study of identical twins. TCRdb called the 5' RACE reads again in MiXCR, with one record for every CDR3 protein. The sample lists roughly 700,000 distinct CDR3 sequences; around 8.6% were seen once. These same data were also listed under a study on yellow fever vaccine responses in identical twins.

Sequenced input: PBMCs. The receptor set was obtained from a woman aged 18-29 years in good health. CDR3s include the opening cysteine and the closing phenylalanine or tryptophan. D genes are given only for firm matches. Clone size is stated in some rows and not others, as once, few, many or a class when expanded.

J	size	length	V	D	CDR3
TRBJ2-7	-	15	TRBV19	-	CASRKLPGRNYEQYF
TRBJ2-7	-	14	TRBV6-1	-	CASRRDTASYEQYF
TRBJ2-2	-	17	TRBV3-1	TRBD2	CASSARGSGIFTGELFF
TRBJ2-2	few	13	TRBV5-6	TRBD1	CASSVRGQWELFF
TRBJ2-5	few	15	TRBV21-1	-	CASSKGAGGRETQYF
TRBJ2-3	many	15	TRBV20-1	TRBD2	CSATLAGHGTDTQYF
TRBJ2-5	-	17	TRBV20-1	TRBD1	CSAPHQGAARLGETQYF
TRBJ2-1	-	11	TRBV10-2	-	CASRKWGEQFF
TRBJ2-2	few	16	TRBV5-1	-	CASSLRGQANTGELFF
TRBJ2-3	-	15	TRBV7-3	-	CASSPRLDPAGTQYF
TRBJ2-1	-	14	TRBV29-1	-	CSALSRELVPEQFF
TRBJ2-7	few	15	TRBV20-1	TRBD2	CSPLPPGLAAYEQYF
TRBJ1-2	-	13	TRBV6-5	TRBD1	CASSYRQGGGYTF
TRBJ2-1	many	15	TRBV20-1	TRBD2	CSARERASGINEQFF
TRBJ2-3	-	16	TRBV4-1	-	CASSQGASGDTDTQYF
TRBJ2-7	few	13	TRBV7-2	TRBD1	CASSAPTGDEQYF
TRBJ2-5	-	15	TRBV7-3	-	CASSLIGGDTETQYF
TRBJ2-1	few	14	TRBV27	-	CASSLAGISNEQFF
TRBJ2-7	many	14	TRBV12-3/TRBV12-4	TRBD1	CASSPWTGGGEQYF
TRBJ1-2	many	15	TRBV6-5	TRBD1	CASSWGQLTNYGYTF
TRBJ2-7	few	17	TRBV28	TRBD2	CASSSRTSGRGVKEQYF
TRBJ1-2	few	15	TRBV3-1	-	CASCQDPSAYYGYTF
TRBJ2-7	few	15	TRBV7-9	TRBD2	CASSPVAGGPYEQYF
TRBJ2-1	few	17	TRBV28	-	CASSSPPRDTLYNEQFF
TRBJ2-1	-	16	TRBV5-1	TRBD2	CEDRLAGTRSYNEQFF
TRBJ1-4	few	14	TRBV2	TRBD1	CASSPGTAYEKLFF
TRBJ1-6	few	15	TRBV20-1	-	CSARVGQAVYSPLHF
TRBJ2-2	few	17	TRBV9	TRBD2	CASSVKPGTSGTGELFF
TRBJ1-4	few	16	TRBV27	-	CASSNRAGLGVEKLFF
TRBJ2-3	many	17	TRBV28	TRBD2	CASSFPTSGTVTDTQYF
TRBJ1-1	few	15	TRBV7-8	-	CASSLGRGFNTEAFF
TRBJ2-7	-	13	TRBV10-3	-	CAISASRDYEQYF
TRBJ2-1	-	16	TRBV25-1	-	CASSEPGGSSYNEQFF
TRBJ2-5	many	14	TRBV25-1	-	CATGLGGGQETQYF
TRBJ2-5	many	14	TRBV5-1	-	CASSLSVWEETQYF
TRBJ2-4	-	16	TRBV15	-	CATSRPDAGQKNIQYF
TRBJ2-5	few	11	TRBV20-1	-	CSAGKGETQYF
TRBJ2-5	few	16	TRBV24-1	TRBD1	CAIAGTGDPYQETQYF
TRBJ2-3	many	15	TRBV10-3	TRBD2	CAISLSGASTDTQYF
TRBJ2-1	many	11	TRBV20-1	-	CSASTLDEQFF
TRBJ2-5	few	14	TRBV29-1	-	CSVVPGALRETQYF
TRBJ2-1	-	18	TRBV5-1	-	CASSLTGQGVGTYNEQFF
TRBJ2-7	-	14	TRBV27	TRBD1	CASSSGRQGYEQYF
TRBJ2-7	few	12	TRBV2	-	CASTKASYEQYF
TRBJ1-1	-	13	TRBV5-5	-	CASSFFGDTEAFF
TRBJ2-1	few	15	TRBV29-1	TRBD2	CSVDSYPGGLNEQFF
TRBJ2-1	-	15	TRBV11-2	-	CASSLLADHYNEQFF
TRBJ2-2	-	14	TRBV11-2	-	CASRRPGITGELFF
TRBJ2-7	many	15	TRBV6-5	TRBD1	CASSSGGRNSYEQYF
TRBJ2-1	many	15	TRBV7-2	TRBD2	CASSSVAGDYNEQFF
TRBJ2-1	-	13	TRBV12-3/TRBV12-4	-	CASSLAELSEQFF
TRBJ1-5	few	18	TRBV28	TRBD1	CASRPGQPRTYSNQPQHF
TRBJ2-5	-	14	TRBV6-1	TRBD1	CASSKPTGGETQYF
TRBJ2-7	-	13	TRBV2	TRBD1	CASSGQGVYEQYF
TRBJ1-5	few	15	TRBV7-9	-	CASSSGGQGHQPQHF